This TCR beta chain was captured by sequencing in a study of blood T cells in healthy people across ages. After removal of 2 bases from V and 4 bases from J, the junction contained 7 bases not matched to a gene. There are 16 residues in the CDR3. Germline V gene data show CDR1 as LGHDT and CDR2 as YNNKEL (reference sequence). Combining a sample-barcoded 5' primer with a J-beta primer mix, a second PCR ran for roughly 6 to 12 cycles. One entry per CDR3 protein results from TCRdb running MiXCR on the 5' RACE reads. The sample lists about 1.8 million distinct CDR3 sequences, around half seen once, with 2.1% in the top ten.

The TCR was taken from a woman between 40 and 55 years old in good health. Material for sequencing was blood. The gene calls are TRBV3-1 and TRBJ2-1, with 8 bases identical to TRBD2. CDR3 sequence (DNA): TGTGCCAGCAGCCAACAAGGCGCGGGGGGTTACAATGAGCAGTTCTTC. Encoded protein: CASSQQGAGGYNEQFF.